Presented here are 17 T cell receptor beta chains from one specimen sequenced in a study of CD8 T cells in ankylosing spondylitis (dated by TCRdb to 2016 to 2017). The full study reports these points: Blood from ankylosing spondylitis patients appeared to be characterized by a TCR beta motif composed of about eight highly homologous amino acid variants.

The library was generated by 5' RACE. The instrument given in TCRdb is Illumina HiSeq 2500. Using fastp at Q25 and MiXCR, TCRdb reprocessed the public reads and kept productive beta chains. One record per CDR3 amino acid sequence lists the most common genes and DNA. Across this sample there are fewer than 500,000 distinct CDR3 sequences, with 25% to 30% seen only once. In total, the top ten clones hold about 0.92% of the sample. No antigen has been identified for these receptors. Sequencing input: blood, either unsorted or a sorted T cell fraction (not recorded which). The receptors were gathered from a male donor with ankylosing spondylitis.

This clonotype was seen more than once but under ten times. The CDR3 here is CASSRKSGTYGNTIYF. The CDR3, as DNA: TGTGCCAGCAGCCGTAAAAGCGGGACATACGGAAACACCATATATTTT. The rearrangement uses TRBV14 and TRBJ1-3; possible D gene TRBD1, 6 bases. The CDR3 has 16 amino acids. The V gene's germline CDR1 is SGHDN and CDR2 FVKESK. V shed 4 bases and J shed 4 bases, with 17 bases lying between them.

This clonotype has just a few counts. The chain joins TRBV4-1 to TRBJ2-3; 10 positions agree with TRBD2. The CDR3 has 14 amino acids. Germline assignment: CDR1 MGHRA and CDR2 YSYEKL. Trimming removed 8 bases from V and 2 bases from J; junction bases left unmatched: 4. The CDR3 DNA follows: TGCGCCAGCGGACTAGCGGAAAACACAGATACGCAGTATTTT. It is translated as CASGLAENTDTQYF.

This clonotype was counted between two and nine times. The chain carries TRBV12-3 or TRBV12-4 and TRBJ2-3; 11 nucleotides align to TRBD2. Unmatched junction bases numbered 4, after V lost 6 bases and J lost 5 bases. The CDR3 runs to 14 residues. In DNA form, the CDR3 reads TGTGCCAGCAGCAAGGGACTAGCGGTAGATACGCAGTATTTT. Encoded protein: CASSKGLAVDTQYF.

The J gene is TRBJ2-1, the V gene TRBV6-1; 11 bases are a match to TRBD2. From germline, CDR1 is MNHNS and CDR2 SASEGT. V dropped 10 bases and J dropped 5; count of bases not matched to a gene: 7. The CDR3 runs to 14 residues. The CDR3 loop reads CATGGLAANNEQFF. The CDR3 DNA follows: TGTGCCACCGGGGGACTAGCGGCCAACAATGAGCAGTTCTTC.

The rearrangement uses TRBV5-5 and TRBJ2-7; D uncertain. CDR1 and CDR2 from the germline V gene are SGHKS and YYEKEE (reference sequence). V lost 2 bases and J 4 bases, leaving 7 bases between the germline ends. The CDR3 is 12 residues long. The CDR3, as DNA: TGTGCCAGCAGCTTCGCGGTTTACGAGCAGTACTTC. Translation: CASSFAVYEQYF.

The chain uses TRBV7-2 and TRBJ2-5; D is unresolved. The CDR3 is 14 amino acids. V lost 5 bases and J lost 9, with 19 bases in between. Per germline, CDR1 SGHTA and CDR2 FQGNSA. CDR3 coding DNA: TGTGCCAGCAGCCTACTCACGGCATCCTCGGCCCAGTACTTC. Encoded protein: CASSLLTASSAQYF.

As for this clonotype: This may come from a read error, since a much larger clone is one base off. This chain uses TRBV12-3 or TRBV12-4 with TRBJ2-1; 8 nucleotides line up with TRBD1. CDR3 length equals 15 residues. This CDR3 reads CSSSQDRVNYNEQFF. CDR3 coding DNA: TGTTCCAGCAGCCAGGACAGGGTAAACTACAATGAGCAGTTCTTC.

The chain carries TRBV20-1 and TRBJ2-3, with TRBD2 identical over 14 bases. Germline V gives CDR1 DFQATT, CDR2 SNEGSKA (reference sequence). This CDR3 region has 14 residues. With 6 bases clipped from V and 4 bases from J, the junction kept 3 bases outside the gene matches. The CDR3 nucleotides read TGCAGTGCATGGACTAGCGGGAGGTCAGATACGCAGTATTTT. It specifies CSAWTSGRSDTQYF.

The chain uses TRBV5-1 and TRBJ2-5, with 8 positions matching TRBD1. V lost 2 bases to trimming and J lost 4 bases; unmatched junction nucleotides: 1. Germline CDR1 is SGHRS and CDR2 is YFSETQ. The CDR3 contains 13 residues. CDR3 in DNA: TGCGCCAGCAGCTTTGACAGGGGAGAGACCCAGTACTTC. This sequence encodes CASSFDRGETQYF. Looking up the rest from reference TRBV5-1 and TRBJ2-5 gives the full variable domain: KAGVTQTPRYLIKTRGQQVTLSCSPISGHRSVSWYQQTPGQGLQFLFEYFSETQRNKGNFPGRFSGRQFSNSRSEMNVSTLELGDSALYLCASSFDRGETQYFGPGTRLLVL.

Many counts were recorded for this clonotype. The chain links TRBV5-6 to TRBJ2-1; D ambiguous. This CDR3 has 12 amino acids. CDR1 is SGHDT, CDR2 YYEEEE, per germline. V was cut by 4 bases and J by 5 bases, with 7 bases left in between. The CDR3 here is CASSPVNNEQFF. The CDR3 coding sequence is TGTGCCAGCAGCCCCGTAAACAATGAGCAGTTCTTC. Complete variable domain (other parts from reference TRBV5-6 and TRBJ2-1): DAGVTQSPTHLIKTRGQQVTLRCSPKSGHDTVSWYQQALGQGPQFIFQYYEEEERQRGNFPDRFSGHQFPNYSSELNVNALLLGDSALYLCASSPVNNEQFFGPGTRLTVL.

This clonotype was seen a few times. V usage is TRBV11-3 and J usage is TRBJ1-1; possible D gene TRBD1, 5 bases. V was shortened by 6 bases and J by 3 bases, with 14 bases between the two germline ends. Germline CDR1 is SGHNT and CDR2 is YENEEA. This CDR3 region has 14 residues. As DNA, the CDR3 is TGTGCCAGCAGTCGTAGACTGGGGGACACTGAAGCTTTCTTT. Translating it yields CASSRRLGDTEAFF. Based on the CDR3 plus reference TRBV11-3 and TRBJ1-1, the full variable domain is EAGVVQSPRYKIIEKKQPVAFWCNPISGHNTLYWYLQNLGQGPELLIRYENEEAVDDSQLPKDRFSAERLKGVDSTLKIQPAELGDSAVYLCASSRRLGDTEAFFGQGTRLTVV.

The chain is built from TRBV12-3 or TRBV12-4 and TRBJ2-7; 11 bases are shared with TRBD1. V gave up 3 bases and J gave up 5 bases; unmatched junction bases: 3. This CDR3 comprises 14 residues. CDR3 nucleotide sequence: TGTGCCAGCAGTTTGGGACAGGGGGACCACGAGCAGTACTTC. This sequence encodes CASSLGQGDHEQYF.

This clonotype was recorded a few times. V gene TRBV7-9 combines with J gene TRBJ2-2, with 7 positions matching TRBD2. The CDR3 loop spans 16 amino acids. Germline lookup yields CDR1 SEHNR and CDR2 FQNEAQ (reference sequence). With V trimmed by 1 base and J by 6 bases, 8 bases remained unmatched. The CDR3 DNA sequence: TGTGCCAGCAGCTTAGAAGTGGGACTACTGGCCGGGGAGCTGTTTTTT. Translating it yields CASSLEVGLLAGELFF.

The rearrangement joins TRBV7-2 to TRBJ1-5; D remains ambiguous. The germline gives CDR1 SGHTA, CDR2 FQGNSA. Trimming cost V 1 base and J 7 bases, with 11 bases left between them. CDR3 length: 14 amino acids. This CDR3 reads CASSLDRQAQPQHF. CDR3 nucleotides: TGTGCCAGCAGCTTAGATCGGCAGGCCCAGCCCCAGCATTTT.

This clonotype has just one count. An end of the junction differs from the germline gene, which may be a read error. J is TRBJ2-1 and V is TRBV2; 14 bases match TRBD2. The CDR3 runs to 12 residues. CDR1 and CDR2 from the germline V gene are SNHLY and FYNNEI. The CDR3 coding sequence is TGTGCCAGCAGTGACCGACTAGCGGGAGGGTCTTTT. Its protein is CASSDRLAGGSF.

This clonotype was detected only a few times. The chain couples TRBV5-1 to TRBJ2-3, with 7 positions matching TRBD1. The V gene's germline CDR1 is SGHRS and CDR2 YFSETQ. V shed 5 bases, J shed 2 bases, and the junction held 14 bases outside the gene matches. CDR3 length: 17 amino acids. The CDR3 region has the DNA TGCGCCAGCAGTGCTCACCACGGGACAGCCAACACAGATACGCAGTATTTT. Translated, it gives CASSAHHGTANTDTQYF.

This rearrangement joins TRBV24-1 to TRBJ2-3; perhaps TRBD2 as D (5 bases). Trimming pared 5 bases from V and 4 bases from J, leaving 15 bases between. This CDR3 comprises 15 residues. Germline V gene lookup returns CDR1 KGHDR and CDR2 SFDVKD. The CDR3 nucleotides read TGTGCCACCAGTGCCATGCGGGCCGTACCAGATACGCAGTATTTT. Protein: CATSAMRAVPDTQYF.